This entry lists 13 T cell receptor beta chains sequenced from one sample in a study of cytomegalovirus exposure and HLA in healthy donors. PCR employed 60 Vbeta and 13 Jbeta primers. TCRdb's table, derived via immunoSEQ multiplex PCR, lists solely in-frame clones and lacks some. The sample has some 150,000 clones, 82% seen once; the top ten hold roughly 3.4%. The specimen was PBMCs. All receptors come from a man aged 18 to 35 in good health and CMV-seropositive.

The chain has TRBV27 and TRBJ2-7, with D possibly matching TRBD1 (6 bases). The V end lost 4 bases, the J end lost 1 base, and 20 bases lay between the germline ends. Germline V gene lookup returns CDR1 MNHEY and CDR2 SMNVEV (reference sequence). This CDR3 has 17 residues. The CDR3 DNA sequence: TGTGCCAGCAGTTCAAAAAATGGACAGTGGAAATCCTACGAGCAGTACTTC. Its protein is CASSSKNGQWKSYEQYF.

Here the CDR3 DNA reads TGCGCCAGCAGCGAAGGAACTTACGGGATAGACCAGTTCTTC. It encodes CASSEGTYGIDQFF. This chain connects TRBV5-1 to TRBJ2-1; weak D call: TRBD2 (5 bases). Trimming pared 4 bases from V and 13 bases from J, leaving 21 bases between. The germline CDR1 and CDR2 sequences are SGHRS and YFSETQ. The CDR3 consists of 14 residues.

The chain recombines TRBV7-9 with TRBJ2-1; 7 positions match TRBD1. Germline CDR1 SEHNR, CDR2 FQNEAQ (reference sequence). The CDR3 has 13 amino acids. The V gene end was trimmed by 2 bases and the J gene end by 6 bases; junction bases not matched to a gene: 1. Written as DNA, the CDR3 is TGTGCCAGCAGCTTATCAGGGGGCAATGAGCAGTTCTTC. Protein sequence: CASSLSGGNEQFF.

In this sample, this clone turned up a few times. V and J are TRBV15 and TRBJ2-7; maybe TRBD2 (6 bases). The CDR3 loop spans 17 amino acids. The V gene lost 0 bases and the J gene lost 4 bases, with 19 bases spanning the gap. Germline CDR1 LNHNV, CDR2 YYDKDF (reference sequence). The CDR3 reads CATSRDSRTGRTYEQYF. The CDR3 region has the DNA TGTGCCACCAGCAGAGATTCTAGGACGGGGAGGACGTACGAGCAGTACTTC.

The V call is TRBV19, the J call TRBJ2-7, with 11 nucleotides matching TRBD1. V was clipped by 5 bases and J by 2 bases; unmatched bases: 14. The CDR3 is made up of 18 amino acids. CDR1 is LNHDA, CDR2 SQIVND, per germline (reference sequence). The CDR3 protein is CASSSSGQGVGDAYEQYF. The CDR3 DNA sequence: TGTGCCAGTAGTTCCTCGGGACAGGGGGTCGGCGACGCCTACGAGCAGTACTTC. The whole variable domain, filled in from reference TRBV19 and TRBJ2-7, reads DGGITQSPKYLFRKEGQNVTLSCEQNLNHDAMYWYRQDPGQGLRLIYYSQIVNDFQKGDIAEGYSVSREKKESFPLTVTSAQKNPTAFYLCASSSSGQGVGDAYEQYFGPGTRLTVT.

V gene TRBV7-9 combines with J gene TRBJ1-1; the D gene is possibly TRBD1 (5 bases). The CDR3 sequence is 13 residues long. The V and J ends lost 1 base and 7 bases respectively, with 10 bases between them. The germline CDR1 and CDR2 sequences are SEHNR and FQNEAQ (reference sequence). The CDR3: CASSLGQGSEAFF. For the CDR3, the DNA is TGTGCCAGCAGCTTAGGGCAGGGAAGTGAAGCTTTCTTT.

The chain couples TRBV6-5 to TRBJ1-1; TRBD1 aligns across 9 bases. V shed 5 bases, J shed 3 bases, and the junction held 4 bases outside the gene matches. This CDR3 has 14 amino acids. Germline values: CDR1 MNHEY, CDR2 SVGAGI. The CDR3 nucleotides read TGTGCCAGCAGTGCGGGGACAGGGTACACTGAAGCTTTCTTT. This encodes CASSAGTGYTEAFF.

This clone was recorded once. The rearrangement uses TRBV4-1 and TRBJ1-2; D not resolved. CDR3 length equals 15 residues. Trimming removed 5 bases from V and 2 bases from J, with 15 bases in between. Germline CDR1 and CDR2: MGHRA and YSYEKL. This CDR3 is CASSSRRQPNYGYTF. CDR3 DNA sequence: TGCGCCAGCAGCTCGCGGCGGCAGCCCAACTATGGCTACACCTTC.

The gene calls are TRBV14 and TRBJ2-1; 9 nucleotides match TRBD2. Germline CDR1 SGHDN, CDR2 FVKESK. The length of the CDR3 is 13 residues. V shed 5 bases and J 9 bases; nucleotides not matched to a gene: 5. CDR3 sequence: CASSILAGSEQFF. The CDR3 DNA sequence: TGTGCCAGCAGCATTCTAGCGGGATCTGAGCAGTTCTTC.

The chain has TRBV4-2 and TRBJ2-7, with 7 nucleotides matching TRBD1. V was clipped by 0 bases and J by 3 bases; unmatched bases: 8. CDR3 length: 16 residues. Germline CDR1 is LGHNA and CDR2 is YNFKEQ. CDR3 sequence reads: CASSQEQRTGLYEQYF. CDR3 sequence (DNA): TGTGCCAGCAGCCAAGAACAGAGGACAGGCCTCTACGAGCAGTACTTC.

This rearrangement joins TRBV7-2 to TRBJ1-1; D call uncertain. This CDR3 is built from 12 residues. Germline CDR1 SGHTA, CDR2 FQGNSA. Trimming took 5 bases from V and 5 from J, leaving 9 bases between them. CDR3 DNA: TGTGCCAGCAGCCCCACTCCTACTGAAGCTTTCTTT. Translation gives CASSPTPTEAFF. Full variable domain (outside the CDR3, taken from reference TRBV7-2 and TRBJ1-1): GAGVSQSPSNKVTEKGKDVELRCDPISGHTALYWYRQSLGQGLEFLIYFQGNSAPDKSGLPSDRFSAERTGGSVSTLTIQRTQQEDSAVYLCASSPTPTEAFFGQGTRLTVV.

The gene calls are TRBV2 and TRBJ1-2; D not resolved. Trimming removed 6 bases at V and 0 bases at J, with 11 bases between. The CDR3 is made up of 14 amino acids. Per germline, CDR1 SNHLY and CDR2 FYNNEI. CDR3 loop: CASSAPPANYGYTF. As DNA, the CDR3 is TGTGCCAGCAGCGCACCACCAGCTAACTATGGCTACACCTTC.

The CDR3 loop is CASSQVLSISGYNEQFF. CDR3 bases: TGCGCCAGCAGCCAAGTTCTCAGTATATCAGGGTACAATGAGCAGTTCTTC. This chain links TRBV4-1 with TRBJ2-1, with a weak D call TRBD1 (5 bases). Germline V gene sequence: CDR1 MGHRA, CDR2 YSYEKL. The CDR3 runs to 17 residues. V was trimmed by 1 base and J by 4 bases, leaving 17 bases between them.